This T cell receptor (beta chain) was identified in a study of cytotoxic CD8 clonotypes in ibrutinib-treated CLL. For the study at large: By median around 69 months, 12 had progressed and about 15 stayed remitted; responses had been 2 complete and 24 partial.

Turning to this clone: The antigen is undetermined.

Trimming removed 2 bases from V and 3 bases from J, with 10 bases in between. The CDR3 is 15 amino acids. Germline V CDR1 and CDR2: LGHNA, YNFKEQ. Investigators sought sequencing depths of between 1 in 200,000 and 1 in 1 million T cells. Repertoires were generated with immunoSEQ multiplex PCR, while TCRdb's copy carries only in-frame clones and drops some. The sample holds about 300,000 clones, 70% to 80% seen once. Study-level points and caveats: Public clonotypes were uncommon and contracted or stayed stable on treatment. Samples were collected at differing times from sustained-remission and progressing patients.

The chain carries TRBV4-2 and TRBJ2-2; tentative D call: TRBD1 (6 bases). This clonotype was obtained from a human donor with chronic lymphocytic leukemia. The starting material was PBMCs, obtained at disease progression, from a patient treated with ibrutinib. The CDR3 sequence is CASSQMGQDTGELFF. In DNA form, the CDR3 reads TGTGCCAGCAGCCAAATGGGACAAGACACCGGGGAGCTGTTTTTT.